These T cell receptor beta chains were read from a single sample in a study of OX40 agonist ivuxolimab in advanced cancers. Profiled with immunoSEQ multiplex PCR; TCRdb holds only in-frame clones, not every one. This sample has tens of thousands of clones, with approximately 90% found just once. The specimen comprised CD4+ or CD8+ T cells sorted from blood, sampled in a trial of the OX40 agonist ivuxolimab. The receptors come from an adult with an advanced solid tumor such as melanoma, head and neck, liver or kidney cancer. The CDR3 runs from the conserved cysteine through the conserved F or W. Fields, in order: D gene, CDR3 length, V gene, clone size, J gene, CDR3 DNA, CDR3 protein. D genes are given only for firm matches. Clone size is shown for a subset of rows, as once, few, many or a class of expanded clone.

>TRBD1|18|TRBV29-1|NA|TRBJ2-7
TGCAGCGTTGAAGCCCTGACCCCATCAGGGGGCGCATCCTACGAGCAGTACTTC
CSVEALTPSGGASYEQYF
>TRBD1|14|TRBV6-5|NA|TRBJ1-4
TGTGCCAGCAGTTACGGGGACAGGGACGAAAAACTGTTTTTT
CASSYGDRDEKLFF
>NA|16|TRBV5-1|NA|TRBJ2-3
TGCGCCAGCAGCTTGGCCATTCTAGCGAGCACAGATACGCAGTATTTT
CASSLAILASTDTQYF
>TRBD1|20|TRBV12-5|once|TRBJ1-3
TGTGCTAGTGGTCTCTCCGATCCGGGACAGGGTTCCCTCTCTGGAAACACCATATATTTT
CASGLSDPGQGSLSGNTIYF
>NA|13|TRBV19|once|TRBJ1-1
TGTGCCAGTAGTCCAACGCCCAACACTGAAGCTTTCTTT
CASSPTPNTEAFF
>TRBD2|16|TRBV13|NA|TRBJ2-3
TGTGCCAGCAGCCCCAGGACTAGCGAAGGCACAGATACGCAGTATTTT
CASSPRTSEGTDTQYF
>NA|13|TRBV7-6|NA|TRBJ1-4
TGTGCCAGCAGCTCCTCGCCTAATGAAAAACTGTTTTTT
CASSSSPNEKLFF
>TRBD2|18|TRBV9|once|TRBJ2-1
TGTGCCAGCAGCGTCGGGGGGCTAGCGGGAGTTGCGTACAATGAGCAGTTCTTC
CASSVGGLAGVAYNEQFF
>NA|17|TRBV4-1|NA|TRBJ1-2
TGCGCCAGCAGCCAAGATGATCGGTTCAGTATCGACTATGGCTACACCTTC
CASSQDDRFSIDYGYTF
>TRBD1|15|TRBV5-1|NA|TRBJ2-7
TGCGCCAGCAGCTTGGAGGGCGGGACAGGGGACGAGCAGTACTTC
CASSLEGGTGDEQYF
>NA|15|TRBV15|NA|TRBJ1-1
TGTGCCACCAGCAGAGATCAGTCATGGGTCACTGAAGCTTTCTTT
CATSRDQSWVTEAFF
>NA|15|TRBV15|NA|TRBJ2-3
TGTGCCACCAGCACCCGGGACGGGAGCACAGATACGCAGTATTTT
CATSTRDGSTDTQYF
>NA|12|TRBV18|NA|TRBJ2-7
TGTGCCAGCTCACCACCCGGTAACGAGCAGTACTTC
CASSPPGNEQYF
>NA|14|TRBV7-9|NA|TRBJ2-7
TGTGCCAGCACCCCACCTGAGAGGCTCAACGAGCAGTACTTC
CASTPPERLNEQYF
>TRBD1|17|TRBV11-2|NA|TRBJ1-2
TGTGCCAGCAGCTCCTGGGGGACAGAAAATCCTAAGTATGGCTACACCTTC
CASSSWGTENPKYGYTF
>NA|16|TRBV27|NA|TRBJ2-6
TGTGCCAGCAGTTTAGTAGCCGAGACTGGGGCCAACGTCCTGACTTTC
CASSLVAETGANVLTF
>TRBD2|14|TRBV5-8|NA|TRBJ2-7
TGTGCCAGCAGCTTGGAGGCTAGCGGCTACGAGCAGTACTTC
CASSLEASGYEQYF
>NA|12|TRBV28|NA|TRBJ1-1
TGTGCCAGCAGTTTCCTTAACACTGAAGCTTTCTTT
CASSFLNTEAFF
>TRBD1|15|TRBV19|once|TRBJ2-1
TGTGCCAGTAGTATATATGGGACAGTTGGGAATGAGCAGTTCTTC
CASSIYGTVGNEQFF
>NA|14|TRBV19|NA|TRBJ2-2
TGTGCCAGTAGTATTTGGGAGAACACCGGGGAGCTGTTTTTT
CASSIWENTGELFF
>TRBD2|17|TRBV27|NA|TRBJ2-1
TGTGCCAGCAGTTTATTGGATAGCGGGCTACGCGGAAATGAGCAGTTCTTC
CASSLLDSGLRGNEQFF
>NA|14|TRBV27|NA|TRBJ1-5
TGTGCCAGCAGTACCGGGACACAGGATCAGCCCCAGCATTTT
CASSTGTQDQPQHF
>NA|15|TRBV7-9|NA|TRBJ1-1
TGTGCCAGCAGCTCACAGGACGCTTTGAACACTGAAGCTTTCTTT
CASSSQDALNTEAFF
>NA|14|TRBV7-9|once|TRBJ1-1
TGTGCCAGCAGCTTACAGGGCCGGCGCACTGAAGCTTTCTTT
CASSLQGRRTEAFF
>NA|13|TRBV25-1|once|TRBJ1-5
TGTGCCAGCAGTGGAGGACACAATCAGCCCCAGCATTTT
CASSGGHNQPQHF
>NA|14|TRBV15|NA|TRBJ2-4
TGTGCCACCGGGTATGGGGTAGCCAAAAACATTCAGTACTTC
CATGYGVAKNIQYF
>NA|11|TRBV28|NA|TRBJ2-7
TGTGCCAGCAGTCTCGCTTCCGAGCAGTACTTC
CASSLASEQYF